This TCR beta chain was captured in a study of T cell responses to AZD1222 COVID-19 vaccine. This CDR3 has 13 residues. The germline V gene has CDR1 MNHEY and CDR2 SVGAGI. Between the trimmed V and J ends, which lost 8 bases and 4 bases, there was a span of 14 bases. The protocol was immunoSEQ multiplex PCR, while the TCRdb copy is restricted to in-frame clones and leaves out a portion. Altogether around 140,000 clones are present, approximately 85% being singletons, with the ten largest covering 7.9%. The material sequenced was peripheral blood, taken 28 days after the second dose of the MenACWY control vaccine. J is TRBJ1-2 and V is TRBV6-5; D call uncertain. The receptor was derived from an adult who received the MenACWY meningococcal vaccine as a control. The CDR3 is CASFGSKTYGYTF. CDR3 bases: TGTGCCAGCTTTGGAAGTAAGACCTATGGCTACACCTTC.